The 2 T cell receptor beta chains below were found in one sample sequenced in a study of cytomegalovirus exposure and HLA in healthy donors. The PCR contained 60 Vbeta and 13 Jbeta primers. Repertoires were generated with immunoSEQ multiplex PCR, while TCRdb's copy carries only in-frame clones and drops some. The sample has just over 150,000 clones; 75% to 80% are singletons. The sequenced sample consisted of PBMCs. The receptors were gathered from a woman in her forties or fifties in good health and CMV-seropositive.

V is TRBV5-6 and J is TRBJ1-5, with 7 positions matching TRBD1. The CDR3 totals 14 residues. The V segment lost 4 bases and the J segment 3 bases; nucleotides outside the gene matches: 4. Per germline, CDR1 SGHDT and CDR2 YYEEEE. CDR3 loop: CASSLGTVNQPQHF. CDR3 nucleotide sequence: TGTGCCAGCAGCCTTGGGACAGTCAATCAGCCCCAGCATTTT.

V is TRBV7-8 and J is TRBJ2-1; TRBD2 matches 7 bases. This CDR3 has 14 amino acids. J gave up 9 bases and V 5 bases, and 10 bases lay outside the gene matches. CDR1 and CDR2 from the germline V gene are SGHVS and FQNEAQ. CDR3 nucleotide sequence: TGTGCCAGCAGCATGAGCGGGGAGTATCTTGAGCAGTTCTTC. Its translation is CASSMSGEYLEQFF. The full variable domain, in which reference TRBV7-8 and TRBJ2-1 provide the parts outside the CDR3, is GAGVSQSPRYKVAKRGQDVALRCDPISGHVSLFWYQQALGQGPEFLTYFQNEAQLDKSGLPSDRFFAERPEGSVSTLKIQRTQQEDSAVYLCASSMSGEYLEQFFGPGTRLTVL.